These 5 T cell receptor beta chains originate from one sample sequenced in a study of response to subunit inactivated influenza vaccine. TCRdb recomputed calls from the RT-PCR reads with MiXCR, one row per CDR3 protein. The table records under 750,000 distinct CDR3 sequences, approximately 12% of them present only once. This material consisted of PBMCs from blood, taken on the day of vaccination. The receptor source for this set is a man aged 50-59 years who received an inactivated influenza vaccine.

This CDR3 reads CASSVKQGNNEQFF. The CDR3 bases are TGTGCCAGCAGCGTAAAACAGGGTAACAATGAGCAGTTCTTC. The chain recombines TRBV9 with TRBJ2-1; D is possibly TRBD1 (6 bases). V lost 1 base to trimming and J lost 5 bases, with 10 bases between them. The CDR3 extends over 14 amino acids. Germline-derived CDR1 and CDR2 are SGDLS and YYNGEE. Variable domain in full (rest from reference TRBV9 and TRBJ2-1): DSGVTQTPKHLITATGQRVTLRCSPRSGDLSVYWYQQSLDQGLQFLIQYYNGEERAKGNILERFSAQQFPDLHSELNLSSLELGDSALYFCASSVKQGNNEQFFGPGTRLTVL.

The genes are TRBV12-3 or TRBV12-4 and TRBJ2-7; D is possibly TRBD1 or TRBD2 (6 bases each). The CDR3 consists of 13 residues. V was shortened by 10 bases and J by 5 bases, with 18 bases between the two germline ends. CDR3 sequence reads: CATTAGGIDEQYF. CDR3 DNA sequence: TGTGCCACCACCGCCGGGGGCATAGACGAGCAGTACTTC.

This clonotype was seen at least ten times. This chain uses TRBV16 with TRBJ1-1; TRBD1 matches 7 bases. The CDR3 covers 17 residues. Germline V gene lookup returns CDR1 KGHSY and CDR2 FQNENV. The junction had 14 bases not matched to a gene; V was cut back by 6 bases and J by 1 base. Here the CDR3 DNA reads TGTGCCAGCAGTCCCTCACCGGGGGGGACAGCGAACACTGAAGCTTTCTTT. It codes for CASSPSPGGTANTEAFF.

There are a few counts of this clonotype. The chain is built from TRBV18 and TRBJ2-5; 14 bases are a match to TRBD2. From germline, CDR1 is KGHSH and CDR2 LQKENI. The trim removed 4 bases at V and 5 bases at J, leaving 3 bases unmatched. The CDR3 contains 15 residues. This CDR3 reads CASSQGLAGVETQYF. CDR3 nucleotides: TGTGCCAGCTCACAGGGACTAGCGGGAGTTGAGACCCAGTACTTC. The entire variable domain, with the rest obtained from reference TRBV18 and TRBJ2-5, is as follows: NAGVMQNPRHLVRRRGQEARLRCSPMKGHSHVYWYRQLPEEGLKFMVYLQKENIIDESGMPKERFSAEFPKEGPSILRIQQVVRGDSAAYFCASSQGLAGVETQYFGPGTRLLVL.

This chain joins TRBV24-1 and TRBJ2-1; TRBD2 matches at 8 bases. V shed 1 base and J 5 bases; nucleotides not matched to a gene: 15. Per germline, CDR1 KGHDR and CDR2 SFDVKD. CDR3 length: 19 residues. The DNA for the CDR3 is TGTGCCACCAGTGATTTCGGGATCGCGGGGGGTCCCCAACACAATGAGCAGTTCTTC. It specifies CATSDFGIAGGPQHNEQFF.